This T cell receptor (beta chain) was recovered during a study of T-cell reconstitution after alpha-beta-depleted transplantation in children. Preparation of the TCRbeta library involved a method that used unique molecular identifiers. MiXCR, run by TCRdb on the PCR reads, gives a single entry per CDR3 protein. The table shows over 200,000 distinct CDR3 sequences, with roughly a tenth occurring only once. This clonotype has a count of ten or more. Its target is not known. Overall study findings and caveats: T-cell numbers and diversity, one year after transplant, stemmed largely from T cells that were newly produced. The study reportedly traced alpha-beta T cells about two months after transplant to several hundred expanded graft clones. There were some patients whose high TCRbeta diversity at day 60 came from surviving recipient T cells and thymic progenitors.

Germline CDR1 is SGHRS and CDR2 is YFSETQ. J was trimmed by 1 base and V by 0 bases; bases with no gene match: 1. CDR3 length: 16 amino acids. V is TRBV5-1 and J is TRBJ2-2, with 9 nucleotides matching TRBD2. This clonotype originated in a child in the first two years of life with acute myeloid leukemia, due to receive a stem cell transplant. The sequencing here drew on PBMCs, taken before TCRalphabeta/CD19-depleted stem cell transplant. CDR3 coding DNA: TGCGCCAGCAGCTTGGCTAGCGGGGTGAACACCGGGGAGCTGTTTTTT. This gives the protein CASSLASGVNTGELFF.